A single sample gave rise to the 4 T cell receptor beta chains below, sequenced in a study of blood T cell repertoires in COVID-19 (dated by TCRdb to 2020 to 2022). Receptors were amplified or captured by the immunoSEQ multiplex PCR assay. The table was pulled from immuneACCESS by TCRdb, which kept in-frame rearrangements only. Such tables lose some clones; where checked, under half of the loss comes from unresolved V genes, and the rest has no known cause. In all, the sample holds under 150,000 clones, and around 78% of those were seen once. About a tenth of the sample is taken by the ten largest. Sequenced material: peripheral blood. These receptors all stem from a human donor in a cohort sampled during active COVID-19.

The chain uses TRBV5-1 and TRBJ2-5; D unresolved. CDR1 is SGHRS and CDR2 is YFSETQ in the germline V gene. This CDR3 comprises 12 residues. The V gene lost 0 bases and the J gene lost 5 bases, with 5 bases spanning the gap. CDR3: CASSLDAETQYF. CDR3 DNA sequence: TGCGCCAGCAGCTTGGATGCGGAGACCCAGTACTTC.

This clone was recorded only once. This rearrangement joins TRBV5-6 to TRBJ1-2, with TRBD1 as a possible D gene (5 bases). There are 14 residues in the CDR3. Trimming removed 0 bases at V and 1 base at J, with 7 bases between. Germline assignment: CDR1 SGHDT and CDR2 YYEEEE. CDR3 coding DNA: TGTGCCAGCAGCTTGGAGGGGTTTAACTATGGCTACACCTTC. It translates to CASSLEGFNYGYTF.

The rearrangement joins TRBV11-2 to TRBJ1-2; D gene unclear. Trimming shortened V by 1 base and J by 7 bases, and 16 bases separated the two germline ends. In germline, CDR1 is SGHAT, CDR2 FQNNGV. The CDR3 spans 15 residues. CDR3 DNA sequence: TGTGCCAGCAGCTTAGCCGGACTGACCCCCCCTGGCTACACCTTC. This codes for CASSLAGLTPPGYTF. Using reference TRBV11-2 and TRBJ1-2 for the parts outside the CDR3, the full variable domain is EAGVAQSPRYKIIEKRQSVAFWCNPISGHATLYWYQQILGQGPKLLIQFQNNGVVDDSQLPKDRFSAERLKGVDSTLKIQPAKLEDSAVYLCASSLAGLTPPGYTFGSGTRLTVV.

The chain uses TRBV6-5 and TRBJ1-1; D is uncertain. The V gene's germline CDR1 is MNHEY and CDR2 SVGAGI. The CDR3 extends over 16 amino acids. V lost 0 bases and J lost 0, with 11 bases in between. The chain's CDR3 is CASSYSDSPVNTEAFF. The DNA of the CDR3 is TGTGCCAGCAGTTACTCGGACTCACCGGTGAACACTGAAGCTTTCTTT.